This T cell receptor (beta chain) appears in the sequencing data of a study of CD8+CD57+ T cells in acquired aplastic anemia. According to the study, genomic DNA was the template for TCR beta VDJ and CDR3 profiling. MiXCR, run by TCRdb on the reads, gives a single entry per CDR3 protein. This table has 150,000 to 170,000 distinct CDR3 sequences, roughly half appearing once. This clonotype came up once. CDR3 length: 14 residues. Germline-derived CDR1 and CDR2 are MRHNA and SNTAGT. V shed 10 bases and J shed 0 bases, with 16 bases lying between them. The authors sequenced patients whose flow cytometry had shown CD8+CD57+ cell expansion.

V and J are TRBV6-4 and TRBJ2-7; D unresolved. Source material: sorted CD4+, CD8+, or CD8+CD57+ T cells (not recorded which) from PBMCs. The sequence was obtained from a human donor with aplastic anemia. The CDR3 DNA follows: TGTGCCACCGCCGAGGACGGCAGCTCCTACGAGCAGTACTTC. This codes for CATAEDGSSYEQYF.